The source of this TCR beta chain is a study of blood T cell repertoires in COVID-19. Study context: Samples of COVID-19 (acute and convalescent) were obtained from the United States, Italy and Spain.

Authors' analysis steps: Researchers report that nucleated cell counts were estimated from reference gene primer amplification. Clones were read by immunoSEQ multiplex PCR, and TCRdb kept only the in-frame ones, dropping some. D and trimming come from the DNA, and the V and J calls and clone size come from that table. The table records approximately 250,000 clones, 86% of them present only once. This CDR3 is built from 17 residues. CDR1 is KGHSH, CDR2 LQKENI, per germline. Trimming removed 2 bases from V and 5 bases from J, with 20 bases in between. Sample: peripheral blood. The TCR originated in a woman aged 70-85 years with COVID-19, enrolled during active disease. J is TRBJ2-3 and V is TRBV18, with no clear D. The CDR3 here is CASSPEVSSQSEDTQYF. CDR3 in DNA: TGTGCCAGCTCACCAGAAGTATCGTCACAATCAGAAGATACGCAGTATTTT.